A selection of T cell receptor beta chains follows, all from one sample in a study of blood T cell repertoires in COVID-19. Assay used: immunoSEQ multiplex PCR; TCRdb lists only in-frame clones, some missing. Here the sample spans about 120,000 clones, roughly nine tenths being singletons. The sequencing sample was made of peripheral blood. Receptors were obtained from a man aged 40-50 years with acute or convalescent COVID-19. Each CDR3 is given with its conserved first and last residue. D genes are given only for firm matches. The size field is filled for only some rows; it gives once, few, many or a size class.

clone_size j_call v_call d_call cdr3_aa cdr3_nt
once TRBJ2-3 TRBV7-9 TRBD2 CASSSGLAGVRDTQYF TGTGCCAGCAGCTCAGGACTAGCGGGAGTAAGGGATACGCAGTATTTT
NA TRBJ1-4 TRBV9 NA CASSPSGGASEKLFF TGTGCCAGCAGCCCTTCGGGGGGGGCCAGCGAAAAACTGTTTTTT
NA TRBJ1-2 TRBV6-5 TRBD1 CASSYKQGASYTF TGTGCCAGCAGTTACAAACAGGGGGCGAGCTACACCTTC
NA TRBJ2-7 TRBV7-2 TRBD2 CASSSPPGLAGLSYEQYF TGTGCCAGCAGCTCCCCCCCGGGACTAGCGGGACTCTCCTACGAGCAGTACTTC
once TRBJ1-1 TRBV5-4 TRBD1 CASSLGTGGRNTEAFF TGTGCCAGCAGCTTGGGAACAGGGGGTAGGAACACTGAAGCTTTCTTT
NA TRBJ1-1 TRBV14 TRBD1 CASSRWGTGGSMMEAFF TGTGCCAGCAGCCGCTGGGGGACAGGGGGCTCAATGATGGAAGCTTTCTTT
NA TRBJ2-5 TRBV20-1 NA CSASIETQYF TGCAGTGCTAGCATTGAGACCCAGTACTTC
NA TRBJ2-6 TRBV3-1/TRBV3-2 TRBD1 CASSRRQGDAGANVLTF TGTGCCAGCAGCCGACGACAGGGAGACGCTGGGGCCAACGTCCTGACTTTC
NA TRBJ2-7 TRBV21-1 NA CASKGQKRDQDEQYF TGTGCCAGCAAGGGTCAGAAGCGGGATCAGGACGAGCAGTACTTC
NA TRBJ2-3 TRBV11-3 TRBD2 CASSSSTSGRGNTQYF TGTGCCAGCAGCTCCTCCACTAGCGGGAGAGGGAATACGCAGTATTTT
once TRBJ2-7 TRBV12-3/TRBV12-4 NA CASSRDNYYEQYF TGTGCCAGCAGCCGGGACAATTACTACGAGCAGTACTTC
few TRBJ2-3 TRBV19 TRBD2 CASSLRPGLGSDTQYF TGTGCCAGTAGTCTGAGACCGGGACTAGGATCAGATACGCAGTATTTT
NA TRBJ2-7 TRBV4-1 TRBD2 CATTAGGKEYF TGCGCCACCACCGCCGGGGGGAAGGAGTACTTC
NA TRBJ1-6 TRBV25-1 TRBD1 CASSGQGSPLHF TGTGCCAGCAGCGGACAGGGTTCACCCCTCCACTTT
NA TRBJ1-2 TRBV2 NA CASKQGPYGYTF TGTGCCAGCAAACAGGGACCATATGGCTACACCTTC
NA TRBJ1-2 TRBV7-9 NA CASSISGHYGYTF TGTGCCAGCAGCATTTCAGGGCACTATGGCTACACCTTC
NA TRBJ1-2 TRBV6-1 NA CASSEAGGALYGYTF TGTGCCAGCAGTGAAGCTGGAGGGGCCCTCTATGGCTACACCTTC
few TRBJ1-2 TRBV2 NA CASSVWPDGYTF TGTGCCAGCAGTGTTTGGCCCGATGGCTACACCTTC
NA TRBJ2-7 TRBV5-1 TRBD2 CASSLAGLAGSYEQYF TGCGCCAGCAGCTTGGCCGGACTAGCGGGGAGCTACGAGCAGTACTTC
NA TRBJ1-2 TRBV29-1 TRBD1 CSVEQGNAYGYTF TGCAGCGTCGAACAGGGGAACGCCTATGGCTACACCTTC
once TRBJ1-1 TRBV29-1 NA CSVERDKANTEAFF TGCAGCGTTGAACGTGACAAGGCAAACACTGAAGCTTTCTTT
NA TRBJ1-5 TRBV30 NA CAWRSIGGQPQHF TGTGCCTGGAGGAGCATCGGCGGCCAGCCCCAGCATTTT
NA TRBJ2-1 TRBV25-1 TRBD1 CASSEPGQGGHEQFF TGTGCCAGCAGTGAACCGGGACAGGGGGGCCATGAGCAGTTCTTC
NA TRBJ2-3 TRBV18 NA CASSSRGSTDTQYF TGTGCCAGCTCAAGCAGGGGCAGCACAGATACGCAGTATTTT
NA TRBJ2-5 TRBV7-8 NA CASSLRGTETQYF TGTGCCAGCAGCTTAAGGGGGACGGAGACCCAGTACTTC
NA TRBJ2-1 TRBV30 NA CAWSVRDGSRNEQFF TGTGCCTGGAGTGTACGTGACGGGAGTCGGAATGAGCAGTTCTTC
NA TRBJ2-7 TRBV12-5 TRBD2 CASGLAPLAGRLSYEQYF TGTGCTAGTGGTTTGGCCCCCCTAGCGGGCCGTTTATCCTACGAGCAGTACTTC
few TRBJ2-3 TRBV5-4 NA CASSLVRGGVSTDTQYF TGTGCCAGCAGCTTAGTCAGGGGTGGGGTCAGCACAGATACGCAGTATTTT
NA TRBJ2-1 TRBV12-5 TRBD2 CASGYTSGSLIEQFF TGTGCTAGTGGCTACACTAGCGGGAGTTTAATTGAGCAGTTCTTC
NA TRBJ2-5 TRBV6-5 NA CASSYSSSRETQYF TGTGCCAGCAGTTACTCGAGTAGTCGAGAGACCCAGTACTTC
NA TRBJ2-1 TRBV5-6 TRBD1 CASRLGQGASDEQFF TGTGCCAGCAGGTTGGGACAGGGAGCGTCGGATGAGCAGTTCTTC
NA TRBJ1-2 TRBV7-2 NA CASSFSGVSYGYTF TGTGCCAGCAGCTTTTCCGGGGTTAGCTATGGCTACACCTTC
NA TRBJ1-5 TRBV28 NA CASNQAWQGNQPQHF TGTGCCAGCAATCAGGCTTGGCAGGGGAATCAGCCCCAGCATTTT
NA TRBJ1-1 TRBV15 NA CATSGRVNTEAFF TGTGCCACCAGCGGCAGGGTGAACACTGAAGCTTTCTTT
NA TRBJ2-1 TRBV4-1 TRBD2 CASTGTSGEQFF TGCGCCAGCACCGGGACTAGCGGTGAGCAGTTCTTC
NA TRBJ1-1 TRBV6-6 TRBD1 CASSYSGQGFRTEAFF TGTGCCAGCAGTTACTCTGGACAGGGGTTTCGCACTGAAGCTTTCTTT
NA TRBJ2-7 TRBV7-8 NA CASSHAGTAEYEQYF TGTGCCAGCAGCCACGCGGGGACAGCGGAATACGAGCAGTACTTC
NA TRBJ2-1 TRBV13 TRBD2 CASLAGLNRNEQFF TGTGCCAGTTTAGCGGGACTCAATCGCAATGAGCAGTTCTTC
once TRBJ1-3 TRBV5-5 NA CASSKPGHETGNTIYF TGTGCCAGCAGCAAGCCGGGACATGAGACTGGAAACACCATATATTTT
NA TRBJ2-1 TRBV19 NA CASTFAADYNEQFF TGTGCCAGTACTTTCGCGGCGGACTACAATGAGCAGTTCTTC
NA TRBJ2-7 TRBV6-2/TRBV6-3 TRBD2 CASSYSPSGRASYEQYF TGTGCCAGCAGTTACTCCCCTAGCGGGAGGGCCTCCTACGAGCAGTACTTC
NA TRBJ1-1 TRBV6-5 NA CASMYGGFTEAFF TGTGCCAGCATGTACGGGGGGTTCACTGAAGCTTTCTTT
NA TRBJ1-6 TRBV6-6 TRBD1 CASSYQQGRRNSPLHF TGTGCCAGCAGTTATCAACAGGGGAGGAGGAATTCACCCCTCCACTTT
NA TRBJ1-1 TRBV10-3 NA CAIAGETEAFF TGTGCCATCGCGGGAGAGACTGAAGCTTTCTTT
NA TRBJ2-3 TRBV30 TRBD2 CAWTIRLAGGFGDTQYF TGTGCCTGGACTATCCGACTAGCGGGGGGGTTTGGAGATACGCAGTATTTT